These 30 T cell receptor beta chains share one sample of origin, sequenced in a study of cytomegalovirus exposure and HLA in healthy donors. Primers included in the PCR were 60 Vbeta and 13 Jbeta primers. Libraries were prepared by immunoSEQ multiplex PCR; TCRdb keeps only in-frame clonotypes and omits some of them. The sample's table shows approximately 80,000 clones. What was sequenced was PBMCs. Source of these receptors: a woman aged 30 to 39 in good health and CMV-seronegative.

The CDR3 DNA reads TGTGCCAGCAGCGTAGGGGCGGTGAAGAGGGAGCCCTACGAGCAGTACTTC. Residues: CASSVGAVKREPYEQYF. The chain employs TRBV7-9 and TRBJ2-7; D is perhaps TRBD1 or TRBD2 (5 bases each). The V end lost 5 bases, the J end lost 2 bases, and 22 bases lay between the germline ends. The germline V gene has CDR1 SEHNR and CDR2 FQNEAQ (reference sequence). The CDR3 is made up of 17 amino acids.

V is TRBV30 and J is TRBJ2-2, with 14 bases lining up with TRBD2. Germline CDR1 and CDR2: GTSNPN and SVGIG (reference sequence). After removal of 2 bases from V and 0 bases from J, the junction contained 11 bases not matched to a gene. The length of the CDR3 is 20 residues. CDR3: CAWSRRLGLAGASNTGELFF. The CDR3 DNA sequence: TGTGCCTGGAGTAGGCGCCTGGGACTAGCGGGGGCCTCGAACACCGGGGAGCTGTTTTTT.

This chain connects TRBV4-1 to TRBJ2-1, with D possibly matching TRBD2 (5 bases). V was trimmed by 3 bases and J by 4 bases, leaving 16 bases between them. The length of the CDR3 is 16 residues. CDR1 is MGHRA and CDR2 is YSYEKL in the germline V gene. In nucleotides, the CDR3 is TGCGCCAGCAGCCACCCTTTTAGGGAGAAGTACAATGAGCAGTTCTTC. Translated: CASSHPFREKYNEQFF.

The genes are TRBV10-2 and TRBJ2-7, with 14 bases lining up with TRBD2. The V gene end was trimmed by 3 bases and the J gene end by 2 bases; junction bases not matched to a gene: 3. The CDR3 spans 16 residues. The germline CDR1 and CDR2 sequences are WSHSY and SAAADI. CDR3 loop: CASSEGTSGGAYEQYF. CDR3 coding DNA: TGCGCCAGCAGTGAAGGGACTAGCGGGGGAGCCTACGAGCAGTACTTC.

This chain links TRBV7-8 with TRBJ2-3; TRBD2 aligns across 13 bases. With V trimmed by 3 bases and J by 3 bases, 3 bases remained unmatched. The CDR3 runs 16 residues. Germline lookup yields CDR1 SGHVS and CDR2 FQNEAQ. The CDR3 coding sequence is TGTGCCAGCAGCTTCCTGACTAGCGGGAGGACAGATACGCAGTATTTT. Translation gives CASSFLTSGRTDTQYF.

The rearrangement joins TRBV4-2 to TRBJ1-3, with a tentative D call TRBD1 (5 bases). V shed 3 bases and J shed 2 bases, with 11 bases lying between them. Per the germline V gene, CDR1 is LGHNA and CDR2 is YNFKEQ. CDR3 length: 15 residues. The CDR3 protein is CASSQAQVTGNTIYF. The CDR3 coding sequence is TGTGCCAGCAGCCAGGCACAGGTAACTGGAAACACCATATATTTT.

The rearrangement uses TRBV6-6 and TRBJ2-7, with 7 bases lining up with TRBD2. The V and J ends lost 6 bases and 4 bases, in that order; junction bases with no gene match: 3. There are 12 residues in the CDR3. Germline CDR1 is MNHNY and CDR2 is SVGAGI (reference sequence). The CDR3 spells CASSRSGYEQYF. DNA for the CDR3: TGTGCCAGCAGCCGTAGCGGGTACGAGCAGTACTTC.

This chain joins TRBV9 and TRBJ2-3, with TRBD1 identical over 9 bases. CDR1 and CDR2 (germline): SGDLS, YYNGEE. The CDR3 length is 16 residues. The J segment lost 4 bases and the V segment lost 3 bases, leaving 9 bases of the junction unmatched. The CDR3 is CASSASGTGWADTQYF. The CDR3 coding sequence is TGTGCCAGCAGCGCCTCCGGGACAGGGTGGGCAGATACGCAGTATTTT.

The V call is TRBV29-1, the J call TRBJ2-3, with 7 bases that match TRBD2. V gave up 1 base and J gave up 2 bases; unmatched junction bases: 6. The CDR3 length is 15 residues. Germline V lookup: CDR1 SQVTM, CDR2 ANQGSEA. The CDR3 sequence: CSVEGWGTNTDTQYF. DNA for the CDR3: TGCAGCGTTGAAGGGTGGGGGACTAACACAGATACGCAGTATTTT.

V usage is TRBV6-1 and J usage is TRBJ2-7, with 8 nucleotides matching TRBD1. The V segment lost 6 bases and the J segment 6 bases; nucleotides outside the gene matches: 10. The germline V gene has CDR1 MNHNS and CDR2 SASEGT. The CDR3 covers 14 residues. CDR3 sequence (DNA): TGTGCCAGCAGCTTAGAGGTCAGGGGGCGCGAGCAGTACTTC. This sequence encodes CASSLEVRGREQYF.

The CDR3 sequence is CASSGGTGRPLGNQPQHF. In nucleotides, the CDR3 is TGTGCCAGCAGCGGCGGGACAGGTCGACCTCTGGGCAATCAGCCCCAGCATTTT. The gene calls are TRBV28 and TRBJ1-5, with TRBD1 identical over 8 bases. This CDR3 is 18 amino acids long. Germline lookup yields CDR1 MDHEN and CDR2 SYDVKM. Losses at the gene ends were 6 bases for V and 2 bases for J; bases not matched to a gene: 15.

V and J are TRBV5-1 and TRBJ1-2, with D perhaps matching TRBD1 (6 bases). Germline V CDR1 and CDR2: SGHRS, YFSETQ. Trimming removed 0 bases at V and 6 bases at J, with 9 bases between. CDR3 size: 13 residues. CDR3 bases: TGCGCCAGCAGCTTGGACAGGGATCATGGCTACACCTTC. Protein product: CASSLDRDHGYTF.

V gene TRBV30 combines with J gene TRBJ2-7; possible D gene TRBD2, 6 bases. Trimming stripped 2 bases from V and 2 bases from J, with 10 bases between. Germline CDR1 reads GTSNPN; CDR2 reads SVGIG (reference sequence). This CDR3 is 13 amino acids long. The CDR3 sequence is CAWSIASAYEQYF. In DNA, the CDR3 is TGTGCCTGGAGTATCGCTAGCGCCTACGAGCAGTACTTC.

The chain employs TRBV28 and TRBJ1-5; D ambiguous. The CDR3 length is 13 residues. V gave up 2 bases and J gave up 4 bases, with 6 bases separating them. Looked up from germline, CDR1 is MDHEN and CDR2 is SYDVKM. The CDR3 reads CASSLTQNQPQHF. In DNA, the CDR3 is TGTGCCAGCAGTTTAACACAGAATCAGCCCCAGCATTTT.

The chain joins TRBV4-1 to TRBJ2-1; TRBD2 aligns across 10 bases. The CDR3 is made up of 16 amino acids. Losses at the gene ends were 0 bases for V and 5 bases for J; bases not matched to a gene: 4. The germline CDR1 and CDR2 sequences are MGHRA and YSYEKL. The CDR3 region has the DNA TGCGCCAGCAGCCAAGATCCTAGCGGGAGAAACAATGAGCAGTTCTTC. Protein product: CASSQDPSGRNNEQFF.

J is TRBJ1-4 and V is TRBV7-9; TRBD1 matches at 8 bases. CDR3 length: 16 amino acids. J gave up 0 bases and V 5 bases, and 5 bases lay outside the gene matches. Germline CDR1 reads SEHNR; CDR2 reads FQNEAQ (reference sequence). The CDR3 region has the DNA TGTGCCAGCAGCCCTGGGACAGGTGCAACTAATGAAAAACTGTTTTTT. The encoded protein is CASSPGTGATNEKLFF.

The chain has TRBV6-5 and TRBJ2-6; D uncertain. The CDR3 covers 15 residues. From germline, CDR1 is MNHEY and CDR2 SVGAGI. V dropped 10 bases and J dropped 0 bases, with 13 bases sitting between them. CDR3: CATFSPYSGANVLTF. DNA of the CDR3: TGTGCCACCTTCTCACCCTACTCTGGGGCCAACGTCCTGACTTTC.

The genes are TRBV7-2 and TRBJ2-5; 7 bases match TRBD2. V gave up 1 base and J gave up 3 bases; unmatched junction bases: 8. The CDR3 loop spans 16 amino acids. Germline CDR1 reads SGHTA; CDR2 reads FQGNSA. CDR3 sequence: CASSLGGGGVEETQYF. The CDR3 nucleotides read TGTGCCAGCAGCTTAGGGGGCGGGGGAGTAGAAGAGACCCAGTACTTC. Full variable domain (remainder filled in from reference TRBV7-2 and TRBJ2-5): GAGVSQSPSNKVTEKGKDVELRCDPISGHTALYWYRQSLGQGLEFLIYFQGNSAPDKSGLPSDRFSAERTGGSVSTLTIQRTQQEDSAVYLCASSLGGGGVEETQYFGPGTRLLVL.

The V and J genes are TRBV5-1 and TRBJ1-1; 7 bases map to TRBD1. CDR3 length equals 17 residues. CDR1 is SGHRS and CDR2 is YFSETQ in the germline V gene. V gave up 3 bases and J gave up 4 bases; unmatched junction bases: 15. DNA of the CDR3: TGCGCCAGCAGCTCACGACAGGGTCTTTCATACGGCACTGAAGCTTTCTTT. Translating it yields CASSSRQGLSYGTEAFF.

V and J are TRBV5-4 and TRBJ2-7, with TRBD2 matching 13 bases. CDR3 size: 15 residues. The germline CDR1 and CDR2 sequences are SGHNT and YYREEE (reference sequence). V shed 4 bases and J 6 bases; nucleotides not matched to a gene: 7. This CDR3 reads CASSAGLAGDSEQYF. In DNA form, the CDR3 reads TGTGCCAGCAGCGCTGGACTAGCGGGAGATTCCGAGCAGTACTTC.

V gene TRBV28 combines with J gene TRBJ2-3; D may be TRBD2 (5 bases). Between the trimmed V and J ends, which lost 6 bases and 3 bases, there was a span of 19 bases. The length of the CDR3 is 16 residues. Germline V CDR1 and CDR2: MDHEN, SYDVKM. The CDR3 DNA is TGTGCCAGCAGCTCTGGACTTATTAGGGTAACAGATACGCAGTATTTT. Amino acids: CASSSGLIRVTDTQYF. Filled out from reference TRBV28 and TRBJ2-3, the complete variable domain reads DVKVTQSSRYLVKRTGEKVFLECVQDMDHENMFWYRQDPGLGLRLIYFSYDVKMKEKGDIPEGYSVSREKKERFSLILESASTNQTSMYLCASSSGLIRVTDTQYFGPGTRLTVL.

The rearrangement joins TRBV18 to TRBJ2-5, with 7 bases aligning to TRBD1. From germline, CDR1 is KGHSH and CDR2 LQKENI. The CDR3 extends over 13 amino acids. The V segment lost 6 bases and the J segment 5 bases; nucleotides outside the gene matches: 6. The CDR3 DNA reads TGTGCCAGCTCGCTAGGACAGGCGGAGACCCAGTACTTC. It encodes CASSLGQAETQYF.

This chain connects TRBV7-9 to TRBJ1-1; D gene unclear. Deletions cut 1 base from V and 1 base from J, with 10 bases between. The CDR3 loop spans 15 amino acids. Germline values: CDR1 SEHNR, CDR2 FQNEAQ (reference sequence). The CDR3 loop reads CASSLVAARNTEAFF. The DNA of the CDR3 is TGTGCCAGCAGCTTAGTCGCGGCCCGGAACACTGAAGCTTTCTTT.

CDR3 region: CASSQDDRPNTEAFF. The CDR3 DNA reads as TGCGCCAGCAGCCAAGACGACAGGCCGAACACTGAAGCTTTCTTT. The genes are TRBV4-1 and TRBJ1-1; possibly TRBD1 for D (6 bases). Germline CDR1 is MGHRA and CDR2 is YSYEKL. The germline V and J ends were trimmed by 0 bases and 1 base, with 9 bases remaining between them. The CDR3 is made up of 15 amino acids.

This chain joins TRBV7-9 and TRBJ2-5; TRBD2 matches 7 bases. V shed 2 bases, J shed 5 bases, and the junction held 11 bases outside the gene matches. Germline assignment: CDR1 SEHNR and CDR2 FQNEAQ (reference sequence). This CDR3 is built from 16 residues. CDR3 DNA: TGTGCCAGCAGCTTATTTGTGGCGGGGGAGCTTGAGACCCAGTACTTC. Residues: CASSLFVAGELETQYF.

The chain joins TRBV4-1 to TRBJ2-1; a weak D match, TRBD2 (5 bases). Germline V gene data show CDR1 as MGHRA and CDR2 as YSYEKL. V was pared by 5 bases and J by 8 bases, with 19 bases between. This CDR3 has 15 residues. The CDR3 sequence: CASSTSTPGVYEQFF. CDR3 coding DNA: TGCGCCAGCAGCACCTCGACCCCCGGGGTTTATGAGCAGTTCTTC.

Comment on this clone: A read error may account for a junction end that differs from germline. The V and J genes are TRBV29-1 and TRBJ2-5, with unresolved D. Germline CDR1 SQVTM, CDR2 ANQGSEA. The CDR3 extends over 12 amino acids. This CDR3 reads CRVEVQQETQYF. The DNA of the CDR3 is TGCAGAGTTGAAGTTCAGCAAGAGACCCAGTACTTC.

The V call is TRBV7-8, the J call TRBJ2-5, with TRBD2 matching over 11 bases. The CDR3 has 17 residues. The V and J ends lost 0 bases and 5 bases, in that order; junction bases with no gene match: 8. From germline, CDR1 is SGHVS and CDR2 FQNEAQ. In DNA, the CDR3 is TGTGCCAGCAGCTTAGCGTTCGGGACTAGCGGACGGGAGACCCAGTACTTC. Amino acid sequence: CASSLAFGTSGRETQYF.

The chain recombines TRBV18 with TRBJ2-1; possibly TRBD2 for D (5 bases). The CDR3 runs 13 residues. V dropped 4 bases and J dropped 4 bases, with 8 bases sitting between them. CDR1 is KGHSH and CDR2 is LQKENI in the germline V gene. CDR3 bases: TGTGCCAGCTCACTGGACTCATACAATGAGCAGTTCTTC. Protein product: CASSLDSYNEQFF.

The CDR3 sequence: CASSLSVTAQETQYF. CDR3 DNA sequence: TGTGCCAGCAGCTTAAGCGTGACAGCCCAAGAGACCCAGTACTTC. The chain has TRBV5-6 and TRBJ2-5; D is possibly TRBD1 (5 bases). CDR1 is SGHDT and CDR2 is YYEEEE in the germline V gene. Trimming removed 2 bases from V and 1 base from J, with 12 bases in between. The CDR3 consists of 15 residues.